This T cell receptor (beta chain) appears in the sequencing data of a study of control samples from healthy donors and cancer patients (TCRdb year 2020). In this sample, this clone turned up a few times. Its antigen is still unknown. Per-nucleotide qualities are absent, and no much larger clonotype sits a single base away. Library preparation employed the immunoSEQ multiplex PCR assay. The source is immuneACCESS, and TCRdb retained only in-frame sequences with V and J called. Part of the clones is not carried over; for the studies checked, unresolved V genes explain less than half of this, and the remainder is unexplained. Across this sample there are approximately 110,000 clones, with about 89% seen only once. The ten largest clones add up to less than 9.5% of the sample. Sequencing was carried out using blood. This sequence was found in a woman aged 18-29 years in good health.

The CDR3 reads as follows: CASSSNRGIYNSPLHF. At the DNA level, the sequence is TGTGCCAGCAGCTCGAACAGGGGGATCTATAATTCACCCCTCCACTTT. The rearrangement joined TRBV13 to TRBJ1-6, with TRBD1 matching 8 junction bases. Per the germline V gene (reference sequence), PRHDT is the CDR1 and FYEKMQ is the CDR2. V lost 4 bases and J lost 3 bases, and the count of bases not matched to a germline gene is 5. From its cysteine to its phenylalanine, the CDR3 spans 16 amino acids. The only DNA kept is the CDR3, 48 bases in frame from the first base.